This paragraph reports one TCR beta chain. Before being deemed recovered, Cohort 3 donors had two negative PCRs, clearance, or symptom resolution. CDR3 size: 13 residues. Germline CDR1 SGDLS, CDR2 YYNGEE. V was shortened by 7 bases and J by 4 bases, with 15 bases between the two germline ends. The source of the sample is a study of blood T cell repertoires in COVID-19. Study details: Specimens from acute and convalescent COVID-19 originated in the United States, Italy and Spain.

TCRdb keeps only in-frame clones here, not all; method: immunoSEQ multiplex PCR. The data show about 190,000 clones, roughly 84% seen once. The sequencing input was PBMCs or T cells enriched from blood (not recorded which). The V gene is TRBV9, the J gene TRBJ2-7; D is possibly TRBD2 (5 bases). The source is a woman in her thirties who had recovered from COVID-19. CDR3 sequence reads: CASGSMDGYEQYF. Written as DNA, the CDR3 is TGTGCCAGCGGGAGTATGGACGGGTACGAGCAGTACTTC.